The source of this T cell receptor beta chain is a study of shared clonotypes between healthy human individuals. Each unsorted PBMC replicate got 300 ng genomic DNA, roughly 30,000 genomes. The table came from immunoSEQ multiplex PCR; TCRdb's copy has only in-frame clones and leaves some out. The sample records about 470,000 clones, around 75% being singletons. V lost 7 bases, J lost 4 bases, and 19 bases lay in between. Germline assignment: CDR1 LNHDA and CDR2 SQIVND (reference sequence). The CDR3 is 16 amino acids. Points on this clone: Its matching antigen is unknown.

The study, taken as a whole, reports: Tissue TCR repertoires likely differ from these blood-only repertoires. Investigators expected sequencing depth to affect clonotype sharing among donors.

The chain uses TRBV19 and TRBJ2-2; D ambiguous. This TCR was recovered from a woman between 40 and 55 years old in good health. Some clones in this sample may be carry-over from other donors' samples. The sample consisted of PBMCs. The CDR3 nucleotides are TGTGCCAGTACCCCTGGACGGCGTTGGGGCACCGGGGAGCTGTTTTTT. This translates into CASTPGRRWGTGELFF.